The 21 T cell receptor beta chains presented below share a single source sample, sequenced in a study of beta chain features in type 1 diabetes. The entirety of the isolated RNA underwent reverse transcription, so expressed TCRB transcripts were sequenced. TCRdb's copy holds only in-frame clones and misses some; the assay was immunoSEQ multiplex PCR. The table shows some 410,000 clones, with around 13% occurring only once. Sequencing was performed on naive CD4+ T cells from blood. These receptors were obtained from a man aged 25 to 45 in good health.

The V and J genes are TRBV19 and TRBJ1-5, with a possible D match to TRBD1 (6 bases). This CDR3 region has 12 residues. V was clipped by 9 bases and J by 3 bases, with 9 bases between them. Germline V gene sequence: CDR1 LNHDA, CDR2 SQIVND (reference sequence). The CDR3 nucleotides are TGTGCCAGCTGGACAGACAATCAGCCCCAGCATTTT. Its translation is CASWTDNQPQHF.

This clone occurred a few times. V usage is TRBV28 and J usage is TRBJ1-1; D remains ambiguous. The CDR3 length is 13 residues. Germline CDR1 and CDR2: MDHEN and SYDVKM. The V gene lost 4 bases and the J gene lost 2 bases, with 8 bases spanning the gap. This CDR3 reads CASSYRLNTEAFF. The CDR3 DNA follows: TGTGCCAGCAGTTATCGCCTTAACACTGAAGCTTTCTTT.

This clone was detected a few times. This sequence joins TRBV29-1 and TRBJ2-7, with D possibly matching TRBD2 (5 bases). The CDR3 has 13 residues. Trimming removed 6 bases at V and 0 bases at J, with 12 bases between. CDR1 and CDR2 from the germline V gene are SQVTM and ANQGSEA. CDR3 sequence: CSVRTGSSYEQYV. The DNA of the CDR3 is TGCAGCGTGAGGACGGGAAGCTCCTACGAGCAGTACGTC.

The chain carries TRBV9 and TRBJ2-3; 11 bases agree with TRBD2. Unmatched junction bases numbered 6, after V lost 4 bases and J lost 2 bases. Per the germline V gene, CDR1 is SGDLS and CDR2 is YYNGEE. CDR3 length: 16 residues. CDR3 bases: TGTGCCAGCAGCCCACGACTAGCGGGAATCACAGATACGCAGTATTTT. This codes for CASSPRLAGITDTQYF.

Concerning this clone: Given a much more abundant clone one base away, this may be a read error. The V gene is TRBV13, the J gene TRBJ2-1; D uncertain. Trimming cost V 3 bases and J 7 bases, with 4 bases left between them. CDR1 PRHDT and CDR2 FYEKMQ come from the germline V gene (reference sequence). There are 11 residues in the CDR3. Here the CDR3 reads CASSFRNEQFF. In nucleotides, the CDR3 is TGTGCCAGCAGCTTCAGGAATGAGCAGTTCTTC.

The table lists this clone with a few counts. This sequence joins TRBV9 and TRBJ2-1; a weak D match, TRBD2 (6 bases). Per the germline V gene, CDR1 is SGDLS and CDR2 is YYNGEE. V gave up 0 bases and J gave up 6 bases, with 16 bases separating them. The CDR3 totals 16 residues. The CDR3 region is CASSVAETSYSNEQFF. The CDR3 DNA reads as TGTGCCAGCAGCGTAGCCGAGACTAGTTATTCCAATGAGCAGTTCTTC. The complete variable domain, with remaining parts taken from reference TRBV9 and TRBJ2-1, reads DSGVTQTPKHLITATGQRVTLRCSPRSGDLSVYWYQQSLDQGLQFLIQYYNGEERAKGNILERFSAQQFPDLHSELNLSSLELGDSALYFCASSVAETSYSNEQFFGPGTRLTVL.

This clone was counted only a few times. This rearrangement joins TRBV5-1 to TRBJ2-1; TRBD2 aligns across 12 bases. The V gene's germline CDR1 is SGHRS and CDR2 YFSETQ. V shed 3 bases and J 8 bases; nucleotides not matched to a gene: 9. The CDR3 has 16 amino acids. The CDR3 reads CASSSTGTSGPDEQFF. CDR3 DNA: TGCGCCAGCAGCTCCACCGGGACTAGCGGGCCGGATGAGCAGTTCTTC.

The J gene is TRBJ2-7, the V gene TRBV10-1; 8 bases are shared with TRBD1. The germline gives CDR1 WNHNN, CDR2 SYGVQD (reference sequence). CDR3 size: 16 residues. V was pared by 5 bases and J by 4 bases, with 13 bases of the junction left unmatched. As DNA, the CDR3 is TGCGCCAGCAGTAAGACTTCAGGGGGCTCCCCTTACGAGCAGTACTTC. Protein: CASSKTSGGSPYEQYF.

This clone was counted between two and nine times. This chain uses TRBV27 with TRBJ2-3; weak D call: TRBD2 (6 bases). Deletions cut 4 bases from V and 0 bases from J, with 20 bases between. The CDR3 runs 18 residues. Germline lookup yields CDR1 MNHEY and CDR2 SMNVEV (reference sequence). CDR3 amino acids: CASSSPGLVVGSTDTQYF. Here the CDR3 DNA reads TGTGCCAGCAGTTCCCCGGGACTGGTCGTTGGAAGCACAGATACGCAGTATTTT.

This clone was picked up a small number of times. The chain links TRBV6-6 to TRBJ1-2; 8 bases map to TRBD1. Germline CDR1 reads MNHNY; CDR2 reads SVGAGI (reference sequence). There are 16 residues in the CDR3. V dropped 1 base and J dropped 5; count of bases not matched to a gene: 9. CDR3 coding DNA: TGTGCCAGCAGTTACTGGCGGACAGGGAGGGATTATGGCTACACCTTC. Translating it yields CASSYWRTGRDYGYTF.

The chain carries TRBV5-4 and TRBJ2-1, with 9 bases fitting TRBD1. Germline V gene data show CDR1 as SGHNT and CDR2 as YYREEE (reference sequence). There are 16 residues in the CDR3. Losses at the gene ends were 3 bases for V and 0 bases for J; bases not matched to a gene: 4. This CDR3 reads CASSSGTGSSYNEQFF. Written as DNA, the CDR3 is TGTGCCAGCAGCTCCGGGACAGGGAGCTCCTACAATGAGCAGTTCTTC. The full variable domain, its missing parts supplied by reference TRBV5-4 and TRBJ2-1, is ETGVTQSPTHLIKTRGQQVTLRCSSQSGHNTVSWYQQALGQGPQFIFQYYREEENGRGNFPPRFSGLQFPNYSSELNVNALELDDSALYLCASSSGTGSSYNEQFFGPGTRLTVL.

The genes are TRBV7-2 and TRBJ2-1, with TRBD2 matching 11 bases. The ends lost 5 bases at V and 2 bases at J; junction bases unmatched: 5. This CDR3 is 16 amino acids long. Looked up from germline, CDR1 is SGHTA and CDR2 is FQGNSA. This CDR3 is CASSPRLAGTYNEQFF. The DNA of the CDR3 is TGTGCCAGCAGCCCCAGACTAGCGGGGACCTACAATGAGCAGTTCTTC.

The CDR3 nucleotides read TGTGCCAGCTCACCACCGGGAGATGGCTACACCTTC. This gives the protein CASSPPGDGYTF. The gene calls are TRBV18 and TRBJ1-2, with D uncertain. CDR1 is KGHSH and CDR2 is LQKENI in the germline V gene. Trimming left V 0 bases short and J 6 bases short, with 5 bases between. There are 12 residues in the CDR3.

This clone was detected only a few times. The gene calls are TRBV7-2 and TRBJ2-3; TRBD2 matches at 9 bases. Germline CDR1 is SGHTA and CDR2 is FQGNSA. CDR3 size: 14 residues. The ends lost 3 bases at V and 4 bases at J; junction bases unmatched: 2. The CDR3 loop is CASSFRLAADTQYF. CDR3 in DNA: TGTGCCAGCAGCTTCAGACTAGCGGCAGATACGCAGTATTTT.

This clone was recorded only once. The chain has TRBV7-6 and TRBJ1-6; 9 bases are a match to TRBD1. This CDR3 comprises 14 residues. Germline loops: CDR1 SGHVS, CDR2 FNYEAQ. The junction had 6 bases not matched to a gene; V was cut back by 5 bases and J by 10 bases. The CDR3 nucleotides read TGTGCCAGCAGCCCCGGACAGGGGAACTCACCCCTCCACTTT. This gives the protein CASSPGQGNSPLHF.

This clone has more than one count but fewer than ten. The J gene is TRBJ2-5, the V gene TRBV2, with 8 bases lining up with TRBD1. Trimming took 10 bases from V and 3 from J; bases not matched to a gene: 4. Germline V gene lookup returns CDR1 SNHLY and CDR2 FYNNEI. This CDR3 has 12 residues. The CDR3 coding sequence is TGTGCCACCGGACAGGGTGAAGAGACCCAGTACTTC. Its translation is CATGQGEETQYF.

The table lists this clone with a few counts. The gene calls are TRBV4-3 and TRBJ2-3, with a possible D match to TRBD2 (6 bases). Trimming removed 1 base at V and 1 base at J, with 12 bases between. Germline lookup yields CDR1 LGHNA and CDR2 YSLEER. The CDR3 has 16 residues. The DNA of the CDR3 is TGCGCCAGCAGCCAAGGGGCTGGCGGGGGCACAGATACGCAGTATTTT. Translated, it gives CASSQGAGGGTDTQYF.

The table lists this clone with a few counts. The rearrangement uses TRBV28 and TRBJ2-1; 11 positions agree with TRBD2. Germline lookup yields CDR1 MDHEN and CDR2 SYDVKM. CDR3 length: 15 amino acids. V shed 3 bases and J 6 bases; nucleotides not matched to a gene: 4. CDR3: CASSFSLAGGNEQFF. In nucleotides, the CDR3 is TGTGCCAGCAGTTTCAGCCTAGCGGGAGGCAATGAGCAGTTCTTC.

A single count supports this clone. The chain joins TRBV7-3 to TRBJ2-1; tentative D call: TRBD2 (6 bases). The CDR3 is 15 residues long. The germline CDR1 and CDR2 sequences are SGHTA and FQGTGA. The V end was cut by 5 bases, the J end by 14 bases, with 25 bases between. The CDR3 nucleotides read TGTGCCAGCAGCCCCACCGGGGGTAGGGGTCATAGGGAGTTCTTC. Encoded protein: CASSPTGGRGHREFF.

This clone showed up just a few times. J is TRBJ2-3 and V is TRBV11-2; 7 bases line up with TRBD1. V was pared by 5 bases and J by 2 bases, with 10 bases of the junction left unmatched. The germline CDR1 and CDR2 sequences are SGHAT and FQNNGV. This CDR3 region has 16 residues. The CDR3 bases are TGTGCCAGCAGCCTACGGGACAGCAGAAACACAGATACGCAGTATTTT. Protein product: CASSLRDSRNTDTQYF.

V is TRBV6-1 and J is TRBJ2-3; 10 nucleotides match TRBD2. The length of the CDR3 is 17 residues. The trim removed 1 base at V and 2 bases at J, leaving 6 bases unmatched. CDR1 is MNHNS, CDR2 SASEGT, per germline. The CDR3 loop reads CASSEGPGLAYTDTQYF. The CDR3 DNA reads TGTGCCAGCAGTGAAGGCCCGGGACTAGCGTACACAGATACGCAGTATTTT.